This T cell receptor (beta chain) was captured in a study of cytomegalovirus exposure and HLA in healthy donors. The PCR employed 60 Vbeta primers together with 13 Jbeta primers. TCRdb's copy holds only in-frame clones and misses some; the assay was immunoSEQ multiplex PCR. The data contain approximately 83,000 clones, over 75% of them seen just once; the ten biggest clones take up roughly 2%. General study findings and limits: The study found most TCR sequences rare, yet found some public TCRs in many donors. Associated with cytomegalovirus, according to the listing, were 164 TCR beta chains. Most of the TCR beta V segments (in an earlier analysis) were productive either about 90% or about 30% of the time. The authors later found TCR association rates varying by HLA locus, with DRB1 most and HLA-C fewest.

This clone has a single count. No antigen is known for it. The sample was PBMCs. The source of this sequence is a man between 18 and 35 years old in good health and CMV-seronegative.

The CDR3 sequence: CSALGQGSYGYTF. The CDR3 coding sequence is TGCAGCGCGTTAGGGCAGGGCTCCTATGGCTACACCTTC. The chain recombines TRBV29-1 with TRBJ1-2; D is perhaps TRBD1 (5 bases). Germline-derived CDR1 and CDR2 are SQVTM and ANQGSEA. The CDR3 totals 13 residues. Between the trimmed V and J ends, which lost 7 bases and 4 bases, there was a span of 16 bases.